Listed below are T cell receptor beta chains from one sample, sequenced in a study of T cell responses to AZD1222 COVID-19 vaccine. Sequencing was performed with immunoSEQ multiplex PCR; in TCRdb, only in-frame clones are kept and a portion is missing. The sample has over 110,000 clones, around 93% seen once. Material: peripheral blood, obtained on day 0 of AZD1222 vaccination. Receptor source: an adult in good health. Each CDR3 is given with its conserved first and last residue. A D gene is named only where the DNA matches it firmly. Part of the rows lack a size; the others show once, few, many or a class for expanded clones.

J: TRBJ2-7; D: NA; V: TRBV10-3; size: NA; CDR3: CAISVVDDHEQYF; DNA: TGTGCCATCAGTGTAGTAGACGATCACGAGCAGTACTTC
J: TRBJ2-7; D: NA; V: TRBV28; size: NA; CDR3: CASSLWGKGVGEQYF; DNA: TGTGCCAGCAGTTTATGGGGGAAGGGAGTGGGCGAGCAGTACTTC
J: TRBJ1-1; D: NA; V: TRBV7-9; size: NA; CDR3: CASRWGDTEAFF; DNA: TGTGCCAGCCGATGGGGTGACACTGAAGCTTTCTTT
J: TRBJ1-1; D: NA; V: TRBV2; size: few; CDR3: CASSGAMVAFF; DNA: TGTGCCAGCAGTGGGGCTATGGTAGCTTTCTTT
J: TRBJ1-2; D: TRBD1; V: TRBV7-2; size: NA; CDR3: CASSRDRVVPLYGYTF; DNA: TGTGCCAGCAGCCGGGACAGGGTCGTCCCCCTTTATGGCTACACCTTC
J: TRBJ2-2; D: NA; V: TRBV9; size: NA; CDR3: CASSPIGTANTGELFF; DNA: TGTGCCAGCAGCCCAATAGGGACGGCGAACACCGGGGAGCTGTTTTTT
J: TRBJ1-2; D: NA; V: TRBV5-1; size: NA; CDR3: CASSLAAGDGYTF; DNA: TGCGCCAGCAGCTTGGCCGCAGGGGACGGCTACACCTTC
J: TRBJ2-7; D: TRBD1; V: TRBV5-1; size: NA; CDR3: CASSLRVDRDEQYF; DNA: TGCGCCAGCAGTTTGCGGGTGGACAGGGACGAGCAGTACTTC
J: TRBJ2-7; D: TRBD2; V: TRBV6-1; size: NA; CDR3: CASSESVTSFEQYF; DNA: TGTGCCAGCAGTGAATCGGTGACTAGCTTCGAGCAGTACTTC
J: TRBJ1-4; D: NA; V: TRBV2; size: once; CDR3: CASSSQAQGEKLFF; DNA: TGTGCCAGCAGTTCACAGGCACAGGGTGAAAAACTGTTTTTT
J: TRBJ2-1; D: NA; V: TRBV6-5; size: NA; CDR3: CASSQDWERGQFF; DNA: TGTGCCAGCAGCCAAGACTGGGAACGGGGGCAGTTCTTC
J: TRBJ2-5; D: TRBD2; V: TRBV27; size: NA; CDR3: CASSAGGFETQYF; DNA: TGTGCCAGCAGCGCGGGGGGGTTCGAGACCCAGTACTTC
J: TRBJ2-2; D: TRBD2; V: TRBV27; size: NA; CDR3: CASSMTSGGPGELFF; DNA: TGTGCCAGCAGTATGACTAGCGGGGGTCCCGGGGAGCTGTTTTTT
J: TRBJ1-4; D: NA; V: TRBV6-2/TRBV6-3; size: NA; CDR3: CASSPWSGGFSEKLFF; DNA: TGTGCCAGCAGCCCCTGGTCGGGTGGGTTCAGCGAAAAACTGTTTTTT
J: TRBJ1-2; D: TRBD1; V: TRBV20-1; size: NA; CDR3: CSARDRIGYTF; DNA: TGCAGTGCCCGGGACAGGATAGGCTACACCTTC
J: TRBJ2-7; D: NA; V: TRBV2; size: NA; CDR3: CASRTDSYEQYF; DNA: TGTGCCAGCAGAACAGATTCCTACGAGCAGTACTTC
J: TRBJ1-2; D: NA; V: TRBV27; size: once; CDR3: CASSPSGLGHGYTF; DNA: TGTGCCAGCAGTCCGTCGGGGTTGGGCCATGGCTACACCTTC
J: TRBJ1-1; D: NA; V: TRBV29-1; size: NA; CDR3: CSVEGIAATEAFF; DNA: TGCAGCGTTGAAGGAATTGCAGCCACTGAAGCTTTCTTT
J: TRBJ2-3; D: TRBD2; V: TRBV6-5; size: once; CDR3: CASRASGGRRDTQYF; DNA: TGTGCCAGCAGAGCTAGCGGGGGGCGGAGAGATACGCAGTATTTT
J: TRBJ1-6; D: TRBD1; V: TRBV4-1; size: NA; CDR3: CASSQERTGFVSPLHF; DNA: TGCGCCAGCAGCCAAGAGAGGACAGGGTTCGTCTCACCCCTCCACTTT
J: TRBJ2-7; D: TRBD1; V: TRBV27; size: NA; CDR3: CASSLNRGNEQYF; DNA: TGTGCCAGCAGTTTAAACAGGGGAAACGAGCAGTACTTC
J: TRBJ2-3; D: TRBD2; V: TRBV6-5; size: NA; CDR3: CASSSGLASDTQYF; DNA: TGTGCCAGCAGCTCGGGACTAGCATCAGATACGCAGTATTTT
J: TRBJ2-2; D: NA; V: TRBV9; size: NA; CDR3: CASSVETGRYTGELFF; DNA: TGTGCCAGCAGCGTAGAGACAGGGAGGTACACCGGGGAGCTGTTTTTT
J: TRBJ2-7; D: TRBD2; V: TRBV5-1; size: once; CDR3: CASSSAQRGNEQYF; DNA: TGCGCCAGCAGCTCCGCGCAGCGGGGAAACGAGCAGTACTTC